The 12 T cell receptor beta chains below come from one sample, sequenced in a study of blood T cells in healthy people across ages. The second PCR ran roughly 7 to 12 cycles with a sample-barcoded 5' primer and J-beta primers. Using its own MiXCR run on the 5' RACE reads, TCRdb lists one record per CDR3 protein. The sample lists some 1.5 million distinct CDR3 sequences; roughly 27% were seen once. Sequenced: blood. The source of these receptors is a woman aged 25-40 years in good health.

The rearrangement joins TRBV28 to TRBJ2-1; TRBD1 matches at 9 bases. Germline V gene data show CDR1 as MDHEN and CDR2 as SYDVKM. This CDR3 region has 16 residues. V dropped 5 bases and J dropped 0; count of bases not matched to a gene: 5. CDR3 sequence (DNA): TGTGCCAGCAGTCCATGGACAGGGGTCTCCTACAATGAGCAGTTCTTC. This codes for CASSPWTGVSYNEQFF.

Note on this clonotype: A read error may explain this, as a much larger clone is one base away. The chain uses TRBV7-8 and TRBJ1-2; perhaps TRBD1 as D (6 bases). The germline CDR1 and CDR2 sequences are SGHVS and FQNEAQ. CDR3 size: 15 residues. The CDR3 region is CASSPTGPGGFGHTF. DNA for the CDR3: TGTGCCAGCAGCCCCACAGGGCCAGGTGGTTTTGGCCACACCTTC.

This clonotype occurred many times. The chain recombines TRBV7-9 with TRBJ2-1, with no clear D. V lost 3 bases, J lost 0 bases, and 9 bases lay in between. Germline assignment: CDR1 SEHNR and CDR2 FQNEAQ (reference sequence). There are 15 residues in the CDR3. The CDR3 DNA is TGTGCCAGCAGCTTCCTCGTGAGCTCCTACAATGAGCAGTTCTTC. Protein product: CASSFLVSSYNEQFF.

The chain employs TRBV5-1 and TRBJ1-1, with D possibly matching TRBD1 (6 bases). The germline CDR1 and CDR2 sequences are SGHRS and YFSETQ. The ends were cut back, 4 bases at V and 1 base at J, with 23 bases in the middle. CDR3 size: 18 residues. CDR3 in amino acids: CASSRVPLDSDGNTEAFF. DNA of the CDR3: TGCGCCAGCAGCAGGGTTCCCCTGGACAGTGACGGGAACACTGAAGCTTTCTTT.

This clonotype appeared many times. The genes are TRBV29-1 and TRBJ1-2, with TRBD1 matching over 7 bases. Germline values: CDR1 SQVTM, CDR2 ANQGSEA. The J segment lost 6 bases and the V segment lost 7 bases, leaving 5 bases of the junction unmatched. The CDR3 extends over 11 amino acids. The CDR3 nucleotides are TGCAGCGGCAGGGGGGCTGATGGCTACACCTTC. This sequence encodes CSGRGADGYTF.

The genes are TRBV15 and TRBJ1-4, with D maybe TRBD1 (6 bases). The CDR3 contains 17 residues. Deletions cut 1 base from V and 10 bases from J, with 22 bases between. The germline V gene has CDR1 LNHNV and CDR2 YYDKDF (reference sequence). CDR3 amino acids: CATSRVWDGGAPGKLFF. CDR3 nucleotide sequence: TGTGCCACCAGCAGAGTATGGGACGGGGGGGCCCCTGGAAAACTGTTTTTT. The variable domain in full, with the rest retrieved from reference TRBV15 and TRBJ1-4, is DAMVIQNPRYQVTQFGKPVTLSCSQTLNHNVMYWYQQKSSQAPKLLFHYYDKDFNNEADTPDNFQSRRPNTSFCFLDIRSPGLGDTAMYLCATSRVWDGGAPGKLFFGSGTQLSVL.

The gene calls are TRBV20-1 and TRBJ2-3; D is perhaps TRBD1 (5 bases). Trimming removed 1 base at V and 2 bases at J, with 10 bases between. Germline values: CDR1 DFQATT, CDR2 SNEGSKA (reference sequence). This CDR3 spans 14 amino acids. CDR3 residues: CSARGARDTDTQYF. The CDR3, as DNA: TGCAGTGCTAGAGGGGCCAGGGACACAGATACGCAGTATTTT.

This clonotype appeared many times. The chain carries TRBV5-1 and TRBJ2-1; TRBD2 matches 7 bases. Per the germline V gene, CDR1 is SGHRS and CDR2 is YFSETQ. The CDR3 spans 16 residues. With 4 bases clipped from V and 0 bases from J, the junction kept 7 bases outside the gene matches. In DNA, the CDR3 is TGCGCCAGCAGCACCGGTGCGGGGGTCTCCTACAATGAGCAGTTCTTC. Translation: CASSTGAGVSYNEQFF. Full variable domain (rest looked up from reference TRBV5-1 and TRBJ2-1): KAGVTQTPRYLIKTRGQQVTLSCSPISGHRSVSWYQQTPGQGLQFLFEYFSETQRNKGNFPGRFSGRQFSNSRSEMNVSTLELGDSALYLCASSTGAGVSYNEQFFGPGTRLTVL.

Many counts were recorded for this clonotype. The chain is built from TRBV12-3 or TRBV12-4 and TRBJ2-7; TRBD1 is a possible D gene (5 bases). CDR3 size: 15 residues. The V gene lost 6 bases and the J gene lost 2 bases, with 17 bases spanning the gap. The CDR3 DNA reads TGTGCCAGCAGCCATTGGACAAAAAGCACCTACGAGCAGTACTTC. Its translation: CASSHWTKSTYEQYF.

The sample holds one count of this clonotype. This clone may be a read error of a much larger clone one base away. The V and J genes are TRBV5-1 and TRBJ2-4; D remains unclear. Germline V gene sequence: CDR1 SGHRS, CDR2 YFSETQ. This CDR3 has 15 amino acids. V lost 0 bases and J 13 bases, leaving 20 bases between the germline ends. Written as DNA, the CDR3 is TGCGCCAGCAGCTTGGCCGGAAACAGCCTAAATGAGCAGTACTTC. Amino acid sequence: CASSLAGNSLNEQYF. Complete variable domain (other parts from reference TRBV5-1 and TRBJ2-4): KAGVTQTPRYLIKTRGQQVTLSCSPISGHRSVSWYQQTPGQGLQFLFEYFSETQRNKGNFPGRFSGRQFSNSRSEMNVSTLELGDSALYLCASSLAGNSLNEQYFGAGTRLSVL.

With respect to this clonotype: One base away lies a much larger clone, so this may be a sequencing read error. The chain has TRBV4-1 and TRBJ2-3; D is possibly TRBD2 (5 bases). The CDR3 consists of 15 residues. Germline V gives CDR1 MGHRA, CDR2 YSYEKL. CDR3 DNA sequence: TGCGCCAGCAACCAAGAGCGGTTAAGCACAGATACGCAGTATTTT. This sequence encodes CASNQERLSTDTQYF.

V gene TRBV7-2 combines with J gene TRBJ2-1; perhaps TRBD2 as D (5 bases). Judging by the DNA end, TRBJ2-7 fits better; the J call may be wrong. The CDR3 consists of 16 residues. Per germline, CDR1 SGHTA and CDR2 FQGNSA. CDR3 in amino acids: CASSSPGGGLHNEQYF. The CDR3, as DNA: TGTGCCAGCAGCTCCCCCGGCGGCGGGTTACACAATGAGCAGTACTTC.